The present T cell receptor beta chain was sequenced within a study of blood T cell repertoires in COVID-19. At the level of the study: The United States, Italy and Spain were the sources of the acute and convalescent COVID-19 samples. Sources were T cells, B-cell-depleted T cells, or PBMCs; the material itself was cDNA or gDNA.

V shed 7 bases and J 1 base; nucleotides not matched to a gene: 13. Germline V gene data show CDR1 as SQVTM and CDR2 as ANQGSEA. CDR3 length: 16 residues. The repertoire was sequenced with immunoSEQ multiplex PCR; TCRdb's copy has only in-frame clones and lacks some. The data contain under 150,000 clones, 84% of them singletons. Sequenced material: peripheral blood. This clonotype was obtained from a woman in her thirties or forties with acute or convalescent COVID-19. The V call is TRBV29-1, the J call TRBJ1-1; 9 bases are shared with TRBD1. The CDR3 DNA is TGCAGCGCCAAAGGATGGGGACAGGGAAGGAACACTGAAGCTTTCTTT. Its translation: CSAKGWGQGRNTEAFF.